Listed below are T cell receptor beta chains from one sample, sequenced in a study of T cell responses to AZD1222 COVID-19 vaccine. Sequencing was performed with immunoSEQ multiplex PCR; in TCRdb, only in-frame clones are kept and a portion is missing. Counted here are 90,000 to 130,000 clones, over 75% occurring once; the ten biggest clones make up roughly 4.5%. Sequences were derived from peripheral blood, sampled on day 0 of AZD1222 vaccination. These receptors were taken from an adult in good health. The CDR3 runs from the conserved cysteine through the conserved F or W.

V	J	CDR3
TRBV18	TRBJ1-1	CASSPDTRGTEAFF
TRBV3-1/TRBV3-2	TRBJ2-7	CASSRPGTGAYEQYF
TRBV7-8	TRBJ1-3	CASSLKLRGTGNTIYF
TRBV24-1	TRBJ2-5	CATAQGVKETQYF
TRBV7-2	TRBJ2-7	CASSPVAGGPYEQYF
TRBV19	TRBJ2-2	CASSDRGKTGELFF
TRBV24-1	TRBJ2-1	CATEASGKSINEQFF
TRBV7-2	TRBJ2-7	CASSFRTSGGANEQYF
TRBV28	TRBJ2-1	CASSLYDLAGVSNEQFF
TRBV4-3	TRBJ1-6	CASSQDRAADSPLHF
TRBV6-5	TRBJ1-4	CASSTTGAWEKLFF
TRBV9	TRBJ1-5	CASSVGWEAGAQPQHF
TRBV9	TRBJ2-2	CASSVNSRVAGELFF
TRBV7-2	TRBJ1-2	CASSLVLGPWTF
TRBV6-2/TRBV6-3	TRBJ1-6	CASSPGITRNSPLHF
TRBV18	TRBJ1-1	CASSRYRQGRDTEAFF
TRBV28	TRBJ1-5	CASHYQRNQPQHF
TRBV3-1/TRBV3-2	TRBJ2-3	CASRLGISSDTQYF
TRBV29-1	TRBJ2-7	CSARDSFYEQYF
TRBV28	TRBJ1-2	CASSHDGTGGGGYTF
TRBV15	TRBJ1-1	CATSRDGEDEAFF
TRBV5-1	TRBJ2-7	CASSRGTAPEGQSYEQYF
TRBV5-1	TRBJ2-2	CASSYRTGNTGELFF
TRBV5-1	TRBJ2-5	CASSQGGLDSETQYF
TRBV9	TRBJ1-2	CASSVVPAGNYGYTF
TRBV27	TRBJ1-2	CASKEGRNYGYTF
TRBV19	TRBJ2-7	CASSIDPRGSSYEQYF
TRBV3-1/TRBV3-2	TRBJ1-6	CASTSTGSRSPLHF
TRBV12-3/TRBV12-4	TRBJ1-1	CASSLYFDSEAFF
TRBV5-1	TRBJ1-2	CATKPDTNYGYTF
TRBV7-9	TRBJ2-7	CASSLYRTGPIVSEQYF
TRBV7-8	TRBJ2-5	CASSLAPPSGRRSQETQYF
TRBV2	TRBJ2-1	CASSEGGAILYNEQFF
TRBV15	TRBJ2-4	CATSRSGQGAHIQYF
TRBV7-6	TRBJ1-1	CASSLPGSNTEAFF
TRBV28	TRBJ1-2	CASSPIPYGYTF
TRBV27	TRBJ2-7	CASSYQREFEQYF
TRBV4-3	TRBJ1-1	CASSTGQLNTEAFF
TRBV30	TRBJ1-2	CAWGGGYNYGYTF
TRBV3-1/TRBV3-2	TRBJ1-1	CASSHPRGNTEAFF
TRBV29-1	TRBJ1-6	CSVGTGRENSPLHF
TRBV7-2	TRBJ2-7	CASSLGTVVGNEQYF
TRBV18	TRBJ1-4	CASSKQGLNEKLFF
TRBV7-9	TRBJ2-5	CASSLGFGGARETQYF
TRBV12-3/TRBV12-4	TRBJ1-3	CASRRGSGNTIYF
TRBV4-1	TRBJ1-3	CASSQDRGHGNTIYF
TRBV5-6	TRBJ1-6	CDSTDRVRSPLHF
TRBV7-2	TRBJ2-7	CASSLAGTGGNEQYF
TRBV5-1	TRBJ2-1	CASSLGYGASEQFF
TRBV30	TRBJ1-5	CAWSGRQPGKPQHF